This is a list of T cell receptor beta chains from one sample in a study of blood T cell repertoires in COVID-19. The table came from immunoSEQ multiplex PCR; TCRdb's copy has only in-frame clones and leaves some out. The sample shows 150,000 to 200,000 clones, about 86% of them seen only once. Specimen: peripheral blood. These receptor sequences come from a woman in her late teens or twenties who had recovered from COVID-19. The CDR3 runs from the conserved cysteine through the conserved F or W. The D gene is left open where the match is weak. Rows may omit the clone size; those that give it use once, few, many or a size class.

j_gene,d_gene,abundance,v_gene,CDR3aa,CDR3nt
TRBJ2-1,TRBD2,NA,TRBV20-1,CSASNVWREYRDEQFF,TGCAGTGCTAGTAACGTCTGGCGGGAGTATAGGGATGAGCAGTTCTTC
TRBJ2-2,TRBD2,NA,TRBV7-9,CASEAGGGELFF,TGTGCCAGCGAGGCGGGGGGCGGGGAGCTGTTTTTT
TRBJ1-2,TRBD1,NA,TRBV14,CASSQKTGVALTEHGYTF,TGTGCCAGCAGCCAAAAAACAGGGGTCGCCCTGACAGAGCATGGCTACACCTTC
TRBJ1-1,NA,NA,TRBV7-2,CASRQNTEAFF,TGTGCCAGCAGACAAAACACTGAAGCTTTCTTT
TRBJ2-5,TRBD1,NA,TRBV7-9,CASSIRTGPQETQYF,TGTGCCAGCAGCATCCGGACAGGGCCCCAAGAGACCCAGTACTTC
TRBJ2-7,NA,NA,TRBV7-9,CASSFGSNEQYF,TGTGCCAGCAGCTTCGGTAGCAACGAGCAGTACTTC
TRBJ2-1,TRBD2,NA,TRBV2,CASTRRLAGHEQFF,TGTGCCAGCACCAGACGACTAGCGGGACATGAGCAGTTCTTC
TRBJ1-2,NA,NA,TRBV28,CASSPPLHYGYTF,TGTGCCAGCAGTCCCCCGCTACACTATGGCTACACCTTC
TRBJ1-1,NA,NA,TRBV4-2,CASSQDPGEGTEAFF,TGTGCCAGCAGCCAAGATCCCGGGGAGGGCACTGAAGCTTTCTTT
TRBJ2-5,TRBD1,few,TRBV28,CASNYGQGAETQYF,TGTGCCAGCAATTACGGACAGGGGGCAGAGACCCAGTACTTC
TRBJ2-5,NA,NA,TRBV28,CASWGGGGETQYF,TGTGCCAGCTGGGGGGGCGGAGGAGAGACCCAGTACTTC
TRBJ2-3,NA,NA,TRBV6-4,CASSDGQGVDTQYF,TGTGCCAGCAGTGACGGTCAAGGGGTGGATACGCAGTATTTT
TRBJ1-4,NA,NA,TRBV7-9,CASSLREVTNEKLFF,TGTGCCAGCAGCTTAAGGGAGGTGACTAATGAAAAACTGTTTTTT
TRBJ2-2,TRBD1,NA,TRBV7-2,CASSLRQGTPGELFF,TGTGCCAGCAGCTTAAGACAGGGGACCCCCGGGGAGCTGTTTTTT
TRBJ2-5,TRBD1,once,TRBV19,CASSMRGRLQETQYF,TGTGCCAGTAGTATGAGGGGGCGCCTTCAAGAGACCCAGTACTTC
TRBJ1-2,NA,NA,TRBV4-2,CASSQGRANYGYTF,TGTGCCAGCAGCCAAGGCCGGGCTAACTATGGCTACACCTTC
TRBJ1-2,TRBD1,NA,TRBV5-5,CASSLGAPGQYSYTF,TGTGCCAGCAGCTTGGGGGCCCCGGGACAGTACAGCTACACCTTC
TRBJ2-4,NA,NA,TRBV2,CASAAGRVQYF,TGTGCCAGCGCGGCAGGCAGGGTACAGTACTTC
TRBJ2-5,TRBD2,NA,TRBV15,CATSRQSGSLVETQYF,TGTGCCACCAGCAGACAAAGCGGGAGTCTGGTGGAGACCCAGTACTTC
TRBJ2-1,TRBD2,once,TRBV27,CASSSGLAGVVEQFF,TGTGCCAGCAGTTCGGGACTAGCGGGAGTAGTTGAGCAGTTCTTC
TRBJ1-4,NA,NA,TRBV24-1,CATSESGLPDQLFF,TGTGCCACCAGTGAATCAGGGTTGCCAGACCAACTGTTTTTT
TRBJ2-5,TRBD2,NA,TRBV7-2,CASRLSGGETQYF,TGTGCCAGCAGACTAAGCGGGGGGGAGACCCAGTACTTC
TRBJ1-1,TRBD1,NA,TRBV7-9,CASSSGQAKEAFF,TGTGCCAGCAGCTCAGGACAGGCCAAAGAAGCTTTCTTT
TRBJ1-3,NA,NA,TRBV5-6,CASSLIDSSGNTIYF,TGTGCCAGCAGCTTGATAGACAGCTCTGGAAACACCATATATTTT
TRBJ2-3,TRBD2,NA,TRBV6-4,CASSDSPGGPTDTQYF,TGTGCCAGCAGTGACTCACCGGGGGGACCCACAGATACGCAGTATTTT
TRBJ2-1,TRBD2,NA,TRBV5-1,CASSLRSGGYSYNEQFF,TGCGCCAGCAGCTTGCGTAGCGGGGGTTACTCCTACAATGAGCAGTTCTTC
TRBJ2-2,NA,NA,TRBV12-3/TRBV12-4,CASSQGTGELFF,TGTGCCAGCAGCCAGGGTACCGGGGAGCTGTTTTTT
TRBJ2-2,TRBD2,NA,TRBV7-6,CASSLVREAGRNTGELFF,TGTGCCAGCAGCTTAGTAAGGGAAGCGGGGCGGAACACCGGGGAGCTGTTTTTT
TRBJ1-2,TRBD1,NA,TRBV28,CASSVGTAYGYTF,TGTGCCAGCAGCGTGGGGACAGCCTATGGCTACACCTTC
TRBJ1-4,TRBD1,NA,TRBV15,CATNSGTGGEKLFF,TGTGCCACCAACTCCGGGACAGGTGGTGAAAAACTGTTTTTT
TRBJ1-1,NA,NA,TRBV12-3/TRBV12-4,CASSFGGNTEAFF,TGTGCCAGCAGTTTTGGGGGCAACACTGAAGCTTTCTTT
TRBJ1-4,NA,once,TRBV25-1,CASSEYTEYEKLFF,TGTGCCAGCAGTGAATATACAGAGTATGAAAAACTGTTTTTT
TRBJ2-4,TRBD2,NA,TRBV6-2/TRBV6-3,CASSPIGTSEMFAKNIQYF,TGTGCCAGCAGCCCTATAGGGACTAGCGAGATGTTTGCCAAAAACATTCAGTACTTC
TRBJ1-1,NA,NA,TRBV10-2,CASSELGATTEAFF,TGCGCCAGCAGTGAGTTGGGGGCGACCACTGAAGCTTTCTTT
TRBJ1-3,NA,NA,TRBV15,CATSLWHSGNTIYF,TGTGCCACCAGCCTTTGGCACTCTGGAAACACCATATATTTT
TRBJ1-5,NA,NA,TRBV7-2,CASSSAGRSHQHF,TGTGCCAGCAGCTCCGCCGGGAGGTCGCACCAGCATTTT
TRBJ1-5,TRBD1,NA,TRBV2,CASSERGQGSQPQHF,TGTGCCAGCAGTGAAAGGGGACAGGGGAGTCAGCCCCAGCATTTT
TRBJ1-2,NA,NA,TRBV29-1,CSGGVVDSFDGYTF,TGCAGCGGGGGGGTCGTGGACAGCTTCGATGGCTACACCTTC
TRBJ1-1,TRBD1,NA,TRBV7-8,CASSLLGQGLSEAFF,TGTGCCAGCAGCTTACTTGGACAGGGGTTGTCTGAAGCTTTCTTT
TRBJ1-2,NA,NA,TRBV6-4,CASSGSRAGSRYTF,TGTGCCAGCAGCGGTTCCCGAGCGGGGAGCCGCTACACCTTC
TRBJ2-3,NA,NA,TRBV4-3,CASSRQVTDTQYF,TGCGCCAGCAGCCGTCAGGTCACAGATACGCAGTATTTT
TRBJ2-1,TRBD2,NA,TRBV6-2/TRBV6-3,CASTPAGTSRSEAFF,TGTGCCAGCACCCCAGCCGGGACTAGCAGATCGGAGGCTTTCTTC
TRBJ1-2,NA,NA,TRBV6-2/TRBV6-3,CASSYGGGSSYGYTF,TGTGCCAGCAGTTACGGGGGGGGCTCAAGTTATGGCTACACCTTC
TRBJ2-3,NA,NA,TRBV4-3,CASSQDSARADTQYF,TGCGCCAGCAGCCAAGATTCTGCCCGGGCAGATACGCAGTATTTT
TRBJ2-1,TRBD2,NA,TRBV27,CASSFIAGPNEQFF,TGTGCCAGCAGTTTCATAGCGGGACCTAATGAGCAGTTCTTC
TRBJ1-1,NA,NA,TRBV7-2,CASSLHRGQEAFF,TGTGCCAGCAGCTTACACCGAGGACAGGAAGCTTTCTTT
TRBJ1-2,NA,NA,TRBV6-2/TRBV6-3,CASSLTAYGYTF,TGTGCCAGCAGTCTCACAGCTTATGGCTACACCTTC
TRBJ2-3,NA,NA,TRBV2,CASSEGATIRSSTDTQYF,TGTGCCAGCAGTGAAGGGGCGACGATCCGAAGTAGCACAGATACGCAGTATTTT
TRBJ1-6,NA,NA,TRBV15,CATSSNRAGASPLHF,TGTGCCACCAGCAGTAACAGGGCGGGGGCTTCACCCCTCCACTTT
TRBJ1-1,NA,NA,TRBV12-3/TRBV12-4,CASSSRLEREAFF,TGTGCCAGCAGTTCCCGGTTGGAGCGTGAAGCTTTCTTT
TRBJ2-1,TRBD2,NA,TRBV29-1,CSVEDFISSGENEQFF,TGCAGCGTTGAAGACTTTATCTCTAGCGGGGAGAATGAGCAGTTCTTC
TRBJ2-3,TRBD2,few,TRBV6-5,CASRSGLSGTDTQYF,TGTGCCAGCAGGTCGGGACTAAGTGGCACAGATACGCAGTATTTT
TRBJ2-5,NA,NA,TRBV18,CASSPPNQETQYF,TGTGCCAGCTCACCACCTAACCAAGAGACCCAGTACTTC
TRBJ2-3,TRBD2,NA,TRBV4-3,CASSQGLALAGSTDTQYF,TGCGCCAGCAGCCAAGGGTTAGCGCTAGCGGGTAGCACAGATACGCAGTATTTT
TRBJ2-7,TRBD1,NA,TRBV6-5,CASRDRGTYEQYF,TGTGCCAGCAGGGACAGGGGGACCTACGAGCAGTACTTC
TRBJ1-5,NA,NA,TRBV6-5,CASSYGAGSQPQHF,TGTGCCAGCAGTTATGGGGCAGGGTCTCAGCCCCAGCATTTT